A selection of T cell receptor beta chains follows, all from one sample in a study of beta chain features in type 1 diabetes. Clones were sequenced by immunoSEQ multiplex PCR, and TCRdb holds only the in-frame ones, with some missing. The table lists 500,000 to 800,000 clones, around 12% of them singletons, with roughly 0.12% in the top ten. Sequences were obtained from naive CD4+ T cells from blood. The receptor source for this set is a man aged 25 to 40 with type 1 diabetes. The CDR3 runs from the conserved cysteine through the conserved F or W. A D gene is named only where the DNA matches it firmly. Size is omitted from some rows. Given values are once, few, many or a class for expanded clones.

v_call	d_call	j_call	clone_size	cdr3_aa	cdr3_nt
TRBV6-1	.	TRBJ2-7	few	CASSWDNSYEQYF	TGTGCCAGCAGTTGGGACAACTCCTACGAGCAGTACTTC
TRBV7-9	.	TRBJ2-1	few	CASIQYNEQFF	TGTGCCAGCATACAGTACAATGAGCAGTTCTTC
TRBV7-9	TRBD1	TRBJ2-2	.	CASSPPGTGSGELFF	TGTGCCAGCAGCCCCCCCGGGACAGGGTCCGGGGAGCTGTTTTTT
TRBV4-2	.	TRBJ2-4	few	CASSRSQGLIGKNIQYF	TGTGCCAGCAGCCGATCTCAGGGACTCATCGGCAAAAACATTCAGTACTTC
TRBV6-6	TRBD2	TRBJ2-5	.	CASSYGTSGQETQYF	TGTGCCAGCAGTTATGGGACTAGCGGCCAAGAGACCCAGTACTTC
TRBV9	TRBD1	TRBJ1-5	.	CASSVGTNRGDQHF	TGTGCCAGCAGCGTAGGGACTAACAGGGGTGACCAGCATTTT
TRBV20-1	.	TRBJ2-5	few	CSARDKQTQYF	TGCAGTGCTAGAGATAAACAGACCCAGTACTTC
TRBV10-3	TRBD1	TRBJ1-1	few	CAIRPPTAGGLEREAFF	TGTGCCATCAGGCCCCCGACGGCAGGGGGGCTCGAGCGAGAAGCTTTCTTT
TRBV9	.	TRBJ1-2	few	CASSVEGVSGYGYTF	TGTGCCAGCAGCGTAGAAGGGGTCTCCGGCTATGGCTACACCTTC
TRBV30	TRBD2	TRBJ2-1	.	CAWSVRAGGYNEQFF	TGTGCCTGGAGTGTACGAGCGGGGGGGTACAATGAGCAGTTCTTC
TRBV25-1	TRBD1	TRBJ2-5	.	CASSEWGQYYF	TGTGCCAGCAGTGAATGGGGACAGTATTACTTC
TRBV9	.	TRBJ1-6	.	CASSVGGTGTVSPLHF	TGTGCCAGCAGCGTCGGAGGAACCGGAACAGTTTCACCCCTCCACTTT
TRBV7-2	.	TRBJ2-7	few	CASSIAYNEGSEQYF	TGTGCCAGCAGCATAGCGTATAATGAAGGGTCCGAGCAGTACTTC
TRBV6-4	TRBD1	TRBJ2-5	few	CASSEQGGETQYF	TGTGCCAGCAGTGAACAGGGGGGAGAGACCCAGTACTTC
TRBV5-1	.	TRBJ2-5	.	CASSPDSQETQYF	TGCGCCAGCAGCCCGGACAGTCAAGAGACCCAGTACTTC
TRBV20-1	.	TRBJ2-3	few	CSARSLDTQYF	TGCAGTGCTAGATCTTTGGATACGCAGTATTTT
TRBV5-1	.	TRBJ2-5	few	CASSPQGRETQYF	TGCGCCAGCAGCCCCCAGGGCCGGGAGACCCAGTACTTC
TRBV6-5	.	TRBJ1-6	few	CAITLSGRNSPLHF	TGTGCCATCACCTTGTCCGGACGTAATTCACCCCTCCACTTT
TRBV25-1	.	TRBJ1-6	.	CASSDQGWNSPLHF	TGTGCCAGCAGTGACCAGGGTTGGAATTCACCCCTCCACTTT
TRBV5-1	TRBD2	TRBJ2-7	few	CASSLATDRGDEQYF	TGCGCCAGCAGCTTGGCCACGGACCGGGGGGACGAGCAGTACTTC
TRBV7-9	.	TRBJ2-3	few	CASSSRAGVSTDTQYF	TGTGCCAGCAGCTCTAGGGCCGGGGTTAGCACAGATACGCAGTATTTT
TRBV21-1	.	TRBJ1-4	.	CASSRTAREKLFF	TGTGCCAGCTCTAGGACAGCCAGAGAAAAACTGTTTTTT
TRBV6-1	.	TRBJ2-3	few	CASSEQGYTDTQYF	TGTGCCAGCAGTGAGCAGGGGTACACAGATACGCAGTATTTT
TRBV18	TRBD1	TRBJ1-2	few	CASSPGTELRGYTF	TGTGCCAGCTCACCGGGGACAGAATTACGTGGCTACACCTTC
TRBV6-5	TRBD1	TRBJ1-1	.	CASSYGTGGTEAFF	TGTGCCAGCAGTTACGGGACAGGGGGCACTGAAGCTTTCTTT
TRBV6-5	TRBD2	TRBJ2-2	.	CASSAGGNTGELFF	TGTGCCAGCAGCGCGGGGGGGAACACCGGGGAGCTGTTTTTT
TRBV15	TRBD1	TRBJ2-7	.	CATNLDRGRYEQYF	TGTGCCACCAACCTGGACAGGGGGCGATACGAGCAGTACTTC
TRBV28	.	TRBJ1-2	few	CASSWTDHYGYTF	TGTGCCAGCAGTTGGACTGATCACTATGGCTACACCTTC
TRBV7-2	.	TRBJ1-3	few	CASSVTGLSGNTIYF	TGTGCCAGCAGCGTTACAGGCCTCTCTGGAAACACCATATATTTT
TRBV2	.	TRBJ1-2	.	CASSVKASYGYTF	TGTGCCAGCAGTGTCAAGGCCTCCTATGGCTACACCTTC
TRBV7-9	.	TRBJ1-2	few	CASSLAEFGYTF	TGTGCCAGCAGCTTAGCGGAGTTCGGCTACACCTTC
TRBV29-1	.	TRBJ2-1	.	CSVAMGSYNEQFF	TGCAGCGTCGCGATGGGGTCCTACAATGAGCAGTTCTTC
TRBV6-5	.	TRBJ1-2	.	CASSLFGNYGYTF	TGTGCCAGCAGTTTGTTTGGGAACTATGGCTACACCTTC
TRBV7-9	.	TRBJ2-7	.	CASSLSLGSTYEQYF	TGTGCCAGCAGCTTAAGCTTGGGCAGTACCTACGAGCAGTACTTC
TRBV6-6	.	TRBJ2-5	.	CASSYGGETQYF	TGTGCCAGCAGCTACGGGGGAGAGACCCAGTACTTC
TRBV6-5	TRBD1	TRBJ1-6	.	CASSPTGINSPLHF	TGTGCCAGCAGCCCGACAGGGATTAATTCACCCCTCCACTTT
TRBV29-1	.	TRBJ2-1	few	CSVGETPPGAFTYNEQFF	TGCAGCGTTGGAGAAACCCCCCCAGGGGCCTTCACCTACAATGAGCAGTTCTTC
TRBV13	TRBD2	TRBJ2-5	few	CASSLRRGGETQYF	TGTGCCAGCAGCTTACGCCGGGGGGGCGAGACCCAGTACTTC
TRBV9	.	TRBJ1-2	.	CASSMRDTQGGYGYTF	TGTGCCAGCAGCATGAGGGACACGCAAGGGGGCTATGGCTACACCTTC
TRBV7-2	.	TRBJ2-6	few	CAASRGPGANVLTF	TGTGCAGCTAGCAGGGGCCCTGGGGCCAACGTCCTGACTTTC
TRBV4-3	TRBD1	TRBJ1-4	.	CASSHSTGGFNEKLFF	TGCGCCAGCAGCCATTCTACAGGGGGCTTTAATGAAAAACTGTTTTTT
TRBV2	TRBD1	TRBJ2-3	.	CASARTGETVAQYF	TGTGCCAGTGCCCGGACAGGGGAGACGGTCGCGCAGTATTTT
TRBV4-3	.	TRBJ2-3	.	CASSQEGMSTDTQYF	TGCGCCAGCAGCCAAGAGGGAATGAGTACAGATACGCAGTATTTT
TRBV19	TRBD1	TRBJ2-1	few	CASSRGTGLYNEQFF	TGTGCCAGTAGTAGGGGGACAGGACTTTACAATGAGCAGTTCTTC
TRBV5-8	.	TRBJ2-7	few	CASSLQGSYEQYF	TGTGCCAGCAGCTTGCAGGGCTCCTACGAGCAGTACTTC
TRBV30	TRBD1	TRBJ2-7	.	CAWSGTGTYEQYF	TGTGCCTGGAGTGGGACAGGGACCTACGAGCAGTACTTC
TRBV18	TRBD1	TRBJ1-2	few	CASSGDSFYGYTF	TGTGCCAGCTCAGGGGACAGTTTCTATGGCTACACCTTC
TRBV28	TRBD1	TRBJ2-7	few	CASSFPTGGPYEQYF	TGTGCCAGCAGTTTCCCGACAGGGGGACCCTACGAGCAGTACTTC
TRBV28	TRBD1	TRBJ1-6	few	CASIAGQTSSPLHF	TGTGCCAGCATCGCGGGACAGACGAGTTCACCCCTCCACTTT
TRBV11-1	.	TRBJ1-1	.	CASSFGTPGLGTEAFF	TGTGCCAGCAGCTTCGGGACGCCGGGGCTGGGCACTGAAGCTTTCTTT
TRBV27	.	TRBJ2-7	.	CASSHRKGAYEQYF	TGTGCCAGCAGTCACAGGAAGGGGGCCTACGAGCAGTACTTC
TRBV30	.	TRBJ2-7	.	CAWSVLLSGEQYF	TGTGCCTGGAGTGTACTCCTAAGCGGCGAGCAGTACTTC
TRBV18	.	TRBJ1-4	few	CASSPPSGNVEKLFF	TGTGCCAGCTCACCACCGTCCGGGAACGTTGAAAAACTGTTTTTT
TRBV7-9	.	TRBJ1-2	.	CASSLASNYGYTF	TGTGCCAGCAGCTTAGCTAGTAACTATGGCTACACCTTC
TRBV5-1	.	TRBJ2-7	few	CASRAGSSYEQYF	TGCGCCAGCAGAGCAGGGAGCTCCTACGAGCAGTACTTC